Below are 18 T cell receptor beta chains sequenced from a single sample in a study of neoadjuvant nivolumab and ipilimumab in lung cancer. TCRdb's table, derived via immunoSEQ multiplex PCR, lists solely in-frame clones and lacks some. The repertoire consists of thousands of clones, with approximately 84% occurring once and the leading ten covering 8%. The sequences come from tumor tissue, collected after neoadjuvant nivolumab, alone or with ipilimumab, at or shortly before surgery. These receptors were obtained from an adult with non-small cell lung cancer.

The table lists this clone with a few counts. The chain links TRBV5-1 to TRBJ2-3, with a possible D match to TRBD2 (5 bases). The CDR3 has 15 residues. Trimming cost V 5 bases and J 0 bases, with 13 bases left between them. Per germline, CDR1 SGHRS and CDR2 YFSETQ. DNA of the CDR3: TGCGCCAGCAGTTGGACTTCACCCAGCACAGATACGCAGTATTTT. It is translated as CASSWTSPSTDTQYF.

The chain combines TRBV4-1 with TRBJ2-7; D possibly corresponds to TRBD1 (5 bases). V was clipped by 1 base and J by 3 bases, with 19 bases between them. This CDR3 contains 17 residues. Germline-derived CDR1 and CDR2 are MGHRA and YSYEKL. The chain's CDR3 is CASSQGPTGIVNYEQYF. The CDR3 coding sequence is TGCGCCAGCAGCCAAGGACCCACAGGTATTGTAAACTACGAGCAGTACTTC.

The gene calls are TRBV7-9 and TRBJ2-7; no clear D. Trimming cost V 6 bases and J 1 base, with 10 bases left between them. CDR1 is SEHNR and CDR2 is FQNEAQ in the germline V gene (reference sequence). This CDR3 has 13 amino acids. The chain's CDR3 is CASRQLLSYEQYF. The CDR3 bases are TGTGCCAGCAGACAGCTCCTATCCTACGAGCAGTACTTC.

The J gene is TRBJ1-2, the V gene TRBV7-8; no reliable D call. Germline-derived CDR1 and CDR2 are SGHVS and FQNEAQ. This CDR3 is 14 amino acids long. Trimming stripped 1 base from V and 1 base from J, with 7 bases between. CDR3 coding DNA: TGTGCCAGCAGCTTAGAGGACTATAACTATGGCTACACCTTC. This sequence encodes CASSLEDYNYGYTF.

This chain uses TRBV11-2 with TRBJ2-1; 12 nucleotides agree with TRBD2. The junction had 6 bases not matched to a gene; V was cut back by 5 bases and J by 7 bases. The CDR3 spans 15 residues. In germline, CDR1 is SGHAT, CDR2 FQNNGV. CDR3 DNA sequence: TGTGCCAGCAGCAACCAGGGACTAGCGGGTAATGAGCAGTTCTTC. Translation: CASSNQGLAGNEQFF.

This chain uses TRBV14 with TRBJ2-3; 8 bases map to TRBD2. Losses at the gene ends were 2 bases for V and 5 bases for J; bases not matched to a gene: 12. This CDR3 is built from 17 residues. Per the germline V gene, CDR1 is SGHDN and CDR2 is FVKESK. CDR3 sequence (DNA): TGTGCCAGCAGCCAATCGAATAGCGGGGTGGTGCTAGATACGCAGTATTTT. It encodes CASSQSNSGVVLDTQYF.

This clone was observed once. The chain joins TRBV11-2 to TRBJ1-3, with 9 nucleotides matching TRBD1. V shed 5 bases, J shed 10 bases, and the junction held 12 bases outside the gene matches. The germline CDR1 and CDR2 sequences are SGHAT and FQNNGV. The CDR3 runs to 15 residues. The CDR3 nucleotides read TGTGCCAGCAGCCCTACCGGGACAGGGCAAAGAACCATATATTTT. Translation gives CASSPTGTGQRTIYF.

This rearrangement joins TRBV10-3 to TRBJ1-5, with 9 bases identical to TRBD1. Looked up from germline, CDR1 is ENHRY and CDR2 is SYGVKD. CDR3 size: 16 residues. The V segment lost 7 bases and the J segment 1 base; nucleotides outside the gene matches: 8. For the CDR3, the DNA is TGTGCCATCAAGGACAGGGGAGGTCGGAGCAATCAGCCCCAGCATTTT. This sequence encodes CAIKDRGGRSNQPQHF.

This clone was found once. The V gene is TRBV2, the J gene TRBJ2-2; 10 bases map to TRBD2. Per germline, CDR1 SNHLY and CDR2 FYNNEI. The CDR3 runs 17 residues. With V trimmed by 6 bases and J by 7 bases, 14 bases remained unmatched. Written as DNA, the CDR3 is TGTGCCAGCAGCTCCGGGGTAGCGGGAGGTTTCAACGGGGAGCTGTTTTTT. It codes for CASSSGVAGGFNGELFF.

This clone was recorded only once. The chain combines TRBV20-1 with TRBJ1-3; 7 bases map to TRBD1. The trim removed 6 bases at V and 12 bases at J, leaving 8 bases unmatched. In germline, CDR1 is DFQATT, CDR2 SNEGSKA (reference sequence). The CDR3 extends over 11 amino acids. CDR3 sequence reads: CSAGRGGNIYF. The DNA of the CDR3 is TGCAGTGCCGGCAGGGGGGGCAACATATATTTT.

This rearrangement joins TRBV27 to TRBJ2-7; D call uncertain. Per the germline V gene, CDR1 is MNHEY and CDR2 is SMNVEV (reference sequence). The germline V and J ends were trimmed by 8 bases and 2 bases, with 10 bases remaining between them. This CDR3 spans 12 amino acids. Here the CDR3 reads CASRPDPYEQYF. Here the CDR3 DNA reads TGTGCCAGCCGGCCAGACCCCTACGAGCAGTACTTC.

This chain connects TRBV5-4 to TRBJ1-2; 9 positions agree with TRBD1. CDR1 is SGHNT, CDR2 YYREEE, per germline (reference sequence). V trimming: 0 bases; J trimming: 6 bases; junction bases outside the gene matches: 3. CDR3 size: 14 residues. The CDR3 here is CASSLAQGADGYTF. CDR3 in DNA: TGTGCCAGCAGCTTGGCACAGGGGGCGGATGGCTACACCTTC. The variable domain in full, with the rest retrieved from reference TRBV5-4 and TRBJ1-2, is ETGVTQSPTHLIKTRGQQVTLRCSSQSGHNTVSWYQQALGQGPQFIFQYYREEENGRGNFPPRFSGLQFPNYSSELNVNALELDDSALYLCASSLAQGADGYTFGSGTRLTVV.

This rearrangement joins TRBV9 to TRBJ2-7; D not resolved. Germline values: CDR1 SGDLS, CDR2 YYNGEE. The CDR3 is 16 amino acids. The ends were cut back, 3 bases at V and 3 bases at J, with 19 bases in the middle. CDR3 protein: CASSETAGQAGYEQYF. CDR3 DNA sequence: TGTGCCAGCAGCGAAACCGCTGGGCAGGCTGGCTACGAGCAGTACTTC.

This clone was observed a single time. The V and J genes are TRBV5-4 and TRBJ1-1; D is perhaps TRBD1 (5 bases). V lost 6 bases and J lost 1, with 13 bases in between. Germline V lookup: CDR1 SGHNT, CDR2 YYREEE (reference sequence). The CDR3 consists of 14 residues. CDR3 coding DNA: TGTGCCAGCAAAGAGGGACGGAGGAACACTGAAGCTTTCTTT. Its translation: CASKEGRRNTEAFF. The complete variable domain, with remaining parts taken from reference TRBV5-4 and TRBJ1-1, reads ETGVTQSPTHLIKTRGQQVTLRCSSQSGHNTVSWYQQALGQGPQFIFQYYREEENGRGNFPPRFSGLQFPNYSSELNVNALELDDSALYLCASKEGRRNTEAFFGQGTRLTVV.

The chain joins TRBV6-5 to TRBJ2-5, with a tentative D call TRBD1 (5 bases). This CDR3 has 15 amino acids. Per germline, CDR1 MNHEY and CDR2 SVGAGI. The V end was cut by 6 bases, the J end by 3 bases, with 17 bases between. Here the CDR3 reads CASRLTVLLEETQYF. The CDR3 region has the DNA TGTGCCAGCAGACTGACAGTGTTGTTGGAAGAGACCCAGTACTTC.

V gene TRBV5-1 combines with J gene TRBJ1-1, with D perhaps matching TRBD1 (6 bases). Germline CDR1 is SGHRS and CDR2 is YFSETQ. CDR3 length equals 14 residues. Trimming cost V 3 bases and J 3 bases, with 12 bases left between them. The CDR3 protein is CASSSTGRDTEAFF. CDR3 nucleotide sequence: TGCGCCAGCAGCTCTACAGGGAGGGACACTGAAGCTTTCTTT.

This clone was recorded only once. This rearrangement joins TRBV2 to TRBJ1-4; no firm D call. Trimming took off 7 bases at V and 5 bases at J, with 11 bases between the two ends. The CDR3 extends over 13 amino acids. The germline V gene encodes CDR1 SNHLY and CDR2 FYNNEI. The DNA of the CDR3 is TGTGCCAGCAAGGGCCAGGCCAATGAAAAACTGTTTTTT. Its protein is CASKGQANEKLFF.

The CDR3 protein is CASSSPDYEQYF. CDR3 nucleotide sequence: TGTGCCAGCAGTTCACCAGACTACGAGCAGTACTTC. The chain carries TRBV28 and TRBJ2-7; D unresolved. The CDR3 has 12 residues. Germline V gives CDR1 MDHEN, CDR2 SYDVKM. The V gene lost 4 bases and the J gene lost 3 bases, with 7 bases spanning the gap. The complete variable domain, with remaining parts taken from reference TRBV28 and TRBJ2-7, reads DVKVTQSSRYLVKRTGEKVFLECVQDMDHENMFWYRQDPGLGLRLIYFSYDVKMKEKGDIPEGYSVSREKKERFSLILESASTNQTSMYLCASSSPDYEQYFGPGTRLTVT.